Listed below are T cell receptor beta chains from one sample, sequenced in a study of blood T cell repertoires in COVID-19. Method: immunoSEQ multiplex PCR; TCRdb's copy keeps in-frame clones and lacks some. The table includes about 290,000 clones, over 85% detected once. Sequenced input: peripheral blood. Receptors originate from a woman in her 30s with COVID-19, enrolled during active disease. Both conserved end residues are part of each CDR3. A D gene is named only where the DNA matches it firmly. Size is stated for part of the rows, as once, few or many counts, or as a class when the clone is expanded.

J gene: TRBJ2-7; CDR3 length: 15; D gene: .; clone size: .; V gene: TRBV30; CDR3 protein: CAWTNPGGSSYEQYF; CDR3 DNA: TGTGCCTGGACCAACCCAGGGGGGAGCTCCTACGAGCAGTACTTC
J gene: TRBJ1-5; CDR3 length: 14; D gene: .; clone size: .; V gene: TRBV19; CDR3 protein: CASSIDSSNQPQHF; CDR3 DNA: TGTGCCAGTAGCATTGACAGTAGCAATCAGCCCCAGCATTTT
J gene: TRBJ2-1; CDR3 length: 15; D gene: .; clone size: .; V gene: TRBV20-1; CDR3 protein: CSASAWTEAYNEQFF; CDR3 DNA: TGCAGTGCCAGTGCCTGGACAGAAGCTTACAATGAGCAGTTCTTC
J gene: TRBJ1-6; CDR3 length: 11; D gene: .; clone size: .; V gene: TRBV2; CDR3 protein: CASSVGRPLHF; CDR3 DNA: TGTGCCAGCAGTGTAGGGAGACCCCTCCACTTT
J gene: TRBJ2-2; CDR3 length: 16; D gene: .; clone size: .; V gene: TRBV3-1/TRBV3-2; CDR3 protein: CASSQVFGGNTGELFF; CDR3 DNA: TGTGCCAGCAGCCAAGTTTTTGGAGGGAACACCGGGGAGCTGTTTTTT
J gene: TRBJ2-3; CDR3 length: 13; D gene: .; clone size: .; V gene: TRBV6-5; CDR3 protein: CASSYAGGDTQYF; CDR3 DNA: TGTGCCAGCAGTTACGCCGGAGGGGATACGCAGTATTTT
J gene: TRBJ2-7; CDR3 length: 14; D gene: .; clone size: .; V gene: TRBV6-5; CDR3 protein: CASKKDRSSYEQYF; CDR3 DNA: TGTGCCAGCAAGAAGGACAGAAGCTCCTACGAGCAGTACTTC
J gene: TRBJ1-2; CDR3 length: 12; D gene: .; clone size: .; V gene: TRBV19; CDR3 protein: CATATGLYGYTF; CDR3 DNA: TGTGCCACCGCCACAGGGCTCTATGGCTACACCTTC
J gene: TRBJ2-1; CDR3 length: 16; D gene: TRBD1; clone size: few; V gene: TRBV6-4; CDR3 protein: CASSDSAPGGYNEQFF; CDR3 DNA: TGTGCCAGCAGTGACTCGGCCCCAGGGGGATACAATGAGCAGTTCTTC
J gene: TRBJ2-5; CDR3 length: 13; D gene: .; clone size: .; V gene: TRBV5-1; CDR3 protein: CASSSRGLETQYF; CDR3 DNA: TGCGCCAGCAGCTCCAGGGGTTTAGAGACCCAGTACTTC
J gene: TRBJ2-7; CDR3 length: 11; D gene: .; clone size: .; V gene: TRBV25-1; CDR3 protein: CASGRAGQQYF; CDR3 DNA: TGTGCCAGCGGGCGGGCAGGTCAGCAGTACTTC
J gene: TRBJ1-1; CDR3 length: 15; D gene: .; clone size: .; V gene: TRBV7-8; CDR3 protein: CASSSLGVYDTEAFF; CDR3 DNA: TGTGCCAGCAGCTCCCTCGGGGTATATGACACTGAAGCTTTCTTT
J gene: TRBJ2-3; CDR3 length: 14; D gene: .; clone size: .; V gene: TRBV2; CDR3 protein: CASSGQRMGDTQYF; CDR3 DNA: TGTGCCAGCAGTGGGCAGCGTATGGGAGATACGCAGTATTTT
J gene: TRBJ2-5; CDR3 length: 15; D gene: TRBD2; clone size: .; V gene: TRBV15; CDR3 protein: CATSTGLASQETQYF; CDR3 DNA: TGTGCCACCAGCACGGGACTAGCGTCGCAAGAGACCCAGTACTTC
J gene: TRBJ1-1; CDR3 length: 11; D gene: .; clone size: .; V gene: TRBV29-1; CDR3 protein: CSARRGAEAFF; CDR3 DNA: TGCAGCGCACGCAGGGGCGCTGAAGCTTTCTTT